This T cell receptor beta chain was found in a study of blood T cells in healthy people across ages. Study observations and caveats: Older age coincided with a roughly linear decline in TCR beta diversity per million T cells. It was not possible, with unsorted PBMCs, to conclusively compare naive and antigen-experienced cells.

This CDR3 is 14 amino acids long. V was pared by 1 base and J by 0 bases, with 7 bases between. Germline V gene data show CDR1 as SQVTM and CDR2 as ANQGSEA. Collection of 9 to 10 milliliters of peripheral blood was performed for each donor. Isolation recovered at least 6 million PBMCs from every sample. Through a sample-barcoded 5' primer and a J-beta primer mix, a second PCR was run for roughly 6 to 12 cycles. TCRdb fed the 5' RACE reads into MiXCR, producing one record per CDR3 protein. The table shows 1.5 million to 2 million distinct CDR3 sequences, with about 32% occurring only once. Note on this clonotype: What it binds is unknown.

This rearrangement joins TRBV29-1 to TRBJ1-3; D gene unclear. The material sequenced was blood. The source of this sequence is a woman in her thirties in good health. This chain's CDR3 is CSVEGRHSGNTIYF. The DNA of the CDR3 is TGCAGCGTTGAAGGGCGGCACTCTGGAAACACCATATATTTT. Based on the CDR3 plus reference TRBV29-1 and TRBJ1-3, the full variable domain is SAVISQKPSRDICQRGTSLTIQCQVDSQVTMMFWYRQQPGQSLTLIATANQGSEATYESGFVIDKFPISRPNLTFSTLTVSNMSPEDSSIYLCSVEGRHSGNTIYFGEGSWLTVV.